Only a few counts were recorded for the clone carrying this T cell receptor beta chain. As for treatment: over 15 received Ad26.COV2.S at low or high dose, single or two shots; about five received placebo; per-sample allocation not given. Sampling happened 63 days after the first vaccine or placebo injection. Measured with immunoSEQ multiplex PCR; TCRdb has only the in-frame clones, and not every one. The data contain about 320,000 clones, around four fifths of them singletons. The sample originates from a study of Ad26.COV2.S vaccination and SARS-CoV-2 variants. Germline values: CDR1 SGHTA, CDR2 FQGNSA. V lost 6 bases and J 2 bases, leaving 11 bases between the germline ends. This CDR3 contains 14 residues.

This clonotype was obtained from a person between 18 and 65 years old who received the Ad26.COV2.S COVID-19 vaccine or a placebo. This chain joins TRBV7-2 and TRBJ1-5; D may be TRBD1 (5 bases). This sample comprised peripheral blood, obtained in a trial of Ad26.COV2.S vaccine versus placebo. The DNA of the CDR3 is TGTGCCAGCAGTCTAACAGGTGGCAATCAGCCCCAGCATTTT. It translates to CASSLTGGNQPQHF. The full variable domain, in which reference TRBV7-2 and TRBJ1-5 provide the parts outside the CDR3, is GAGVSQSPSNKVTEKGKDVELRCDPISGHTALYWYRQSLGQGLEFLIYFQGNSAPDKSGLPSDRFSAERTGGSVSTLTIQRTQQEDSAVYLCASSLTGGNQPQHFGDGTRLSIL.